The rows below give T cell receptor beta chains drawn from one sample of a study of CD8 T cells in Susac syndrome. TCRdb redid the calling of the immunoSEQ multiplex PCR reads with MiXCR, one entry per CDR3 protein. The top ten hold approximately 0.14% of the sample, which has 160,000 or so distinct CDR3 sequences, over 85% seen once. Sequencing was done on a sample of CD4+ T cells from PBMCs. Every receptor here comes from a human donor in good health. Both conserved end residues are part of each CDR3. D genes are given only for firm matches. Some rows have no size entry. The others give once, few or many, or a class for an expanded clone.

D: TRBD1
size: NA
J: TRBJ2-3
V: TRBV6-5
CDR3: CASRGDRGRGDTQYF
DNA: TGTGCCAGCAGAGGGGACAGGGGGCGAGGAGATACGCAGTATTTT

D: TRBD1
size: NA
J: TRBJ1-4
V: TRBV12-3/TRBV12-4
CDR3: CASSSPGQGNEKLFF
DNA: TGTGCCAGCAGTTCACCGGGACAGGGGAATGAAAAACTGTTTTTT

D: NA
size: NA
J: TRBJ2-1
V: TRBV2
CDR3: CASSQMGDSSYNEQFF
DNA: TGTGCCAGCAGTCAAATGGGTGACAGTTCCTACAATGAGCAGTTCTTC

D: TRBD1
size: NA
J: TRBJ1-2
V: TRBV6-5
CDR3: CASRNSDRGLYGYTF
DNA: TGTGCCAGCAGGAACTCAGACAGGGGGTTATATGGCTACACCTTC

D: NA
size: NA
J: TRBJ1-3
V: TRBV7-2
CDR3: CASSLSATSGNTIYF
DNA: TGTGCCAGCAGCTTAAGCGCAACCTCTGGAAACACCATATATTTT

D: NA
size: NA
J: TRBJ2-1
V: TRBV20-1
CDR3: CSATISVNEQFF
DNA: TGCAGTGCTACCATTAGTGTCAATGAGCAGTTCTTC

D: TRBD1
size: NA
J: TRBJ2-7
V: TRBV7-3
CDR3: CASSPRTGDHEQYF
DNA: TGTGCCAGCAGCCCTCGGACAGGGGACCACGAGCAGTACTTC

D: NA
size: NA
J: TRBJ2-7
V: TRBV7-3
CDR3: CASSLGQGISYEQYF
DNA: TGTGCCAGCAGCTTAGGTCAAGGAATTTCCTACGAGCAGTACTTC

D: NA
size: NA
J: TRBJ2-2
V: TRBV5-1
CDR3: CASSADAGELFF
DNA: TGCGCCAGCAGCGCGGACGCCGGGGAGCTGTTTTTT

D: NA
size: NA
J: TRBJ2-3
V: TRBV5-4
CDR3: CASSSEEWGDTQYF
DNA: TGTGCCAGCAGCTCGGAAGAGTGGGGAGATACGCAGTATTTT

D: NA
size: NA
J: TRBJ1-4
V: TRBV30
CDR3: CAWSLGDYNEKLFF
DNA: TGTGCCTGGAGTCTCGGAGACTATAATGAAAAACTGTTTTTT

D: NA
size: NA
J: TRBJ2-5
V: TRBV6-9
CDR3: CASAGTQYF
DNA: TGTGCCAGTGCTGGTACCCAGTACTTC

D: TRBD1
size: once
J: TRBJ1-1
V: TRBV2
CDR3: CASSVGRGKSEAFF
DNA: TGTGCCAGCAGTGTAGGCAGGGGGAAGAGTGAAGCTTTCTTT